The 27 T cell receptor beta chains given below trace back to one sample, sequenced in a study of neoadjuvant anti-PD-1 for oral cavity cancer. The time point: after neoadjuvant nivolumab, at surgical resection. Method: immunoSEQ multiplex PCR; TCRdb's copy keeps in-frame clones and lacks some. The data show fewer than 8,000 clones, with about three fifths seen just once and roughly 3% held by the top ten. Sequencing used PBMCs, obtained after nivolumab (anti-PD-1) treatment. The receptors here all came from a person between 40 and 85 years old with oral cavity squamous cell carcinoma.

V is TRBV6-5 and J is TRBJ2-3; no definite D call. V lost 4 bases, J lost 2 bases, and 10 bases lay in between. Germline CDR1 MNHEY, CDR2 SVGAGI. The CDR3 sequence is 14 residues long. CDR3 amino acids: CASSFLQTTDTQYF. In nucleotides, the CDR3 is TGTGCCAGCAGTTTTTTACAGACCACAGATACGCAGTATTTT.

The chain carries TRBV7-3 and TRBJ2-7; D is possibly TRBD2 (6 bases). Looked up from germline, CDR1 is SGHTA and CDR2 is FQGTGA. The V gene lost 2 bases and the J gene lost 5 bases, with 13 bases spanning the gap. This CDR3 comprises 14 residues. CDR3 in amino acids: CASSLASWGDEQYF. In DNA form, the CDR3 reads TGTGCCAGCAGCTTAGCTTCGTGGGGGGACGAGCAGTACTTC. The full variable domain, completed using reference TRBV7-3 and TRBJ2-7, is GAGVSQTPSNKVTEKGKYVELRCDPISGHTALYWYRQSLGQGPEFLIYFQGTGAADDSGLPNDRFFAVRPEGSVSTLKIQRTERGDSAVYLCASSLASWGDEQYFGPGTRLTVT.

The rearrangement links TRBV28 to TRBJ1-2, with D possibly matching TRBD1 (5 bases). V lost 1 base to trimming and J lost 3 bases, with 9 bases between them. The V gene's germline CDR1 is MDHEN and CDR2 SYDVKM. This CDR3 has 14 residues. The CDR3 DNA reads TGTGCCAGCAGTTTATCCCCCAGGGACTATGGCTACACCTTC. Its protein is CASSLSPRDYGYTF.

The chain combines TRBV27 with TRBJ1-2; maybe TRBD1 (6 bases). Trimming pared 5 bases from V and 4 bases from J, leaving 14 bases between. The CDR3 runs 14 residues. Germline CDR1 MNHEY, CDR2 SMNVEV (reference sequence). CDR3: CASSPDSGFYGYTF. The DNA for the CDR3 is TGTGCCAGCAGTCCGGACAGTGGATTCTATGGCTACACCTTC.

This clone was detected a few times. The chain recombines TRBV5-1 with TRBJ2-7; D is uncertain. CDR3 length equals 12 residues. Trimming left V 0 bases short and J 7 bases short, with 8 bases between. The germline V gene has CDR1 SGHRS and CDR2 YFSETQ. CDR3 loop: CASSLGLEEQYF. The CDR3 bases are TGCGCCAGCAGCTTGGGACTGGAGGAGCAGTACTTC. The whole variable domain, filled in from reference TRBV5-1 and TRBJ2-7, reads KAGVTQTPRYLIKTRGQQVTLSCSPISGHRSVSWYQQTPGQGLQFLFEYFSETQRNKGNFPGRFSGRQFSNSRSEMNVSTLELGDSALYLCASSLGLEEQYFGPGTRLTVT.

This clone was observed once. The chain combines TRBV19 with TRBJ1-4; no reliable D call. V was trimmed by 1 base and J by 4 bases, leaving 10 bases between them. Germline CDR1 LNHDA, CDR2 SQIVND (reference sequence). The CDR3 spans 15 residues. CDR3 sequence: CASSIGGEINEKLFF. The CDR3 DNA follows: TGTGCCAGTAGTATAGGTGGAGAAATTAATGAAAAACTGTTTTTT.

The rearrangement joins TRBV7-9 to TRBJ1-2; D is unresolved. Germline V gene sequence: CDR1 SEHNR, CDR2 FQNEAQ (reference sequence). V was trimmed by 5 bases and J by 10 bases, leaving 11 bases between them. The CDR3 is 11 amino acids. DNA of the CDR3: TGTGCCAGCAGCCAACTTCAGGTCTACACCTTC. This sequence encodes CASSQLQVYTF.

The rearrangement links TRBV5-6 to TRBJ1-1; unclear D gene. The CDR3 has 16 residues. Germline assignment: CDR1 SGHDT and CDR2 YYEEEE. Trimming left V 4 bases short and J 0 bases short, with 16 bases between. The CDR3 DNA is TGTGCCAGCAGCCCATGGGCAGGCCTAATGAACACTGAAGCTTTCTTT. Translating gives CASSPWAGLMNTEAFF.

This clone appeared once. This chain uses TRBV18 with TRBJ2-7, with D tentatively TRBD1 (6 bases). This CDR3 region has 13 residues. The V end was cut by 3 bases, the J end by 6 bases, with 12 bases between. Germline values: CDR1 KGHSH, CDR2 LQKENI. DNA for the CDR3: TGTGCCAGCTCACCGGCAGGGGTGGGCGAGCAGTACTTC. Protein: CASSPAGVGEQYF.

The chain uses TRBV4-1 and TRBJ1-1; TRBD1 is a possible D gene (6 bases). The germline CDR1 and CDR2 sequences are MGHRA and YSYEKL. The CDR3 consists of 17 residues. V lost 1 base and J lost 0, with 15 bases in between. The DNA for the CDR3 is TGCGCCAGCAGCCAAGGCCACCTGGACAGCTTGAACACTGAAGCTTTCTTT. Its translation is CASSQGHLDSLNTEAFF.

V gene TRBV28 combines with J gene TRBJ1-2, with TRBD1 matching over 8 bases. This CDR3 is built from 15 residues. The trim removed 5 bases at V and 4 bases at J, leaving 9 bases unmatched. Germline loops: CDR1 MDHEN, CDR2 SYDVKM. The chain's CDR3 is CASSPPDRDFYGYTF. CDR3 coding DNA: TGTGCCAGCAGTCCTCCGGACAGGGATTTCTATGGCTACACCTTC.

This clone appeared a few times. The rearrangement links TRBV10-1 to TRBJ1-1; D not certain. CDR3 size: 14 residues. The V and J ends lost 5 bases and 3 bases respectively, with 13 bases between them. CDR1 is WNHNN and CDR2 is SYGVQD in the germline V gene (reference sequence). CDR3 sequence (DNA): TGCGCCAGCAGTTTAACAGTCGTCGACACTGAAGCTTTCTTT. This gives the protein CASSLTVVDTEAFF.

This clone was counted between two and nine times. V usage is TRBV7-9 and J usage is TRBJ1-6, with a tentative D call TRBD1 (6 bases). V lost 3 bases and J 4 bases, leaving 13 bases between the germline ends. There are 16 residues in the CDR3. Germline V gene data show CDR1 as SEHNR and CDR2 as FQNEAQ (reference sequence). The CDR3 protein is CASSLRTGSYNSPLHF. DNA for the CDR3: TGTGCCAGCAGCTTGCGAACAGGGTCGTATAATTCACCCCTCCACTTT.

V gene TRBV7-9 combines with J gene TRBJ1-6, with D possibly TRBD1 on 6 matching bases. Germline lookup yields CDR1 SEHNR and CDR2 FQNEAQ (reference sequence). V dropped 5 bases and J dropped 7 bases, with 18 bases sitting between them. The CDR3 sequence is 16 residues long. CDR3 sequence: CASSNRDTGANSPLHF. In nucleotides, the CDR3 is TGTGCCAGCAGCAATCGGGACACCGGCGCGAATTCACCCCTCCACTTT.

This clone was recorded only once. The chain links TRBV11-3 to TRBJ2-1; D ambiguous. The CDR3 spans 13 residues. Germline V gives CDR1 SGHNT, CDR2 YENEEA. With 2 bases removed from V and 1 base from J, the gap between germline ends came to 3 bases. The CDR3 DNA reads TGTGCCAGCAGCTTAAGTTCCTACAATGAGCAGTTCTTC. Amino acid sequence: CASSLSSYNEQFF.

This clone turned up a few times. The V gene is TRBV5-1, the J gene TRBJ2-1, with 8 nucleotides matching TRBD1. In germline, CDR1 is SGHRS, CDR2 YFSETQ. V lost 3 bases, J lost 2 bases, and 4 bases stayed unmatched. CDR3 length: 15 residues. The CDR3 spells CASSSTGAAYNEQFF. CDR3 nucleotide sequence: TGCGCCAGCAGCTCGACAGGGGCCGCCTACAATGAGCAGTTCTTC.

This chain links TRBV19 with TRBJ1-1; 8 bases line up with TRBD1. V lost 9 bases to trimming and J lost 0 bases; unmatched junction nucleotides: 9. The CDR3 is made up of 15 amino acids. Germline V gives CDR1 LNHDA, CDR2 SQIVND (reference sequence). The CDR3 DNA is TGTGCCAGCCGAGACAGGGGTTACATGAACACTGAAGCTTTCTTT. Protein product: CASRDRGYMNTEAFF.

This chain joins TRBV6-1 and TRBJ2-7; TRBD2 matches at 11 bases. The germline gives CDR1 MNHNS, CDR2 SASEGT. V shed 6 bases, J shed 2 bases, and the junction held 3 bases outside the gene matches. The CDR3 runs 14 residues. The CDR3 region is CASRGTSGTYEQYF. Here the CDR3 DNA reads TGTGCCAGCAGGGGGACTAGCGGAACCTACGAGCAGTACTTC.

The rearrangement links TRBV19 to TRBJ1-1; D unresolved. Trimming stripped 3 bases from V and 5 bases from J, with 13 bases between. The CDR3 is made up of 14 amino acids. The germline V gene encodes CDR1 LNHDA and CDR2 SQIVND (reference sequence). This chain's CDR3 is CASSISREVTEAFF. CDR3 in DNA: TGTGCCAGTAGTATTTCTCGGGAAGTGACTGAAGCTTTCTTT.

The V call is TRBV4-1, the J call TRBJ1-1; D gene unclear. V was pared by 3 bases and J by 0 bases, with 14 bases between. Germline V gene sequence: CDR1 MGHRA, CDR2 YSYEKL. This CDR3 is built from 16 residues. The DNA for the CDR3 is TGCGCCAGCAGCCAGGAACTTGGACGGATGAACACTGAAGCTTTCTTT. This translates into CASSQELGRMNTEAFF.

The J gene is TRBJ1-2, the V gene TRBV7-2; D remains unclear. Germline V gene data show CDR1 as SGHTA and CDR2 as FQGNSA. V was cut by 1 base and J by 3 bases, with 9 bases left in between. The length of the CDR3 is 14 residues. This CDR3 reads CASSLEYGDYGYTF. The CDR3 DNA is TGTGCCAGCAGCTTAGAGTACGGAGACTATGGCTACACCTTC. Together with reference TRBV7-2 and TRBJ1-2, the CDR3 gives the full variable domain: GAGVSQSPSNKVTEKGKDVELRCDPISGHTALYWYRQSLGQGLEFLIYFQGNSAPDKSGLPSDRFSAERTGGSVSTLTIQRTQQEDSAVYLCASSLEYGDYGYTFGSGTRLTVV.

The rearrangement uses TRBV5-4 and TRBJ1-5; no definite D call. Per germline, CDR1 SGHNT and CDR2 YYREEE (reference sequence). Trimming pared 4 bases from V and 4 bases from J, leaving 6 bases between. The CDR3 has 12 amino acids. The CDR3 here is CASSQENQPQHF. The CDR3 nucleotides are TGTGCCAGCAGCCAGGAGAATCAGCCCCAGCATTTT.

This clone was detected once. The chain employs TRBV7-6 and TRBJ2-5; maybe TRBD1 (6 bases). This CDR3 is 15 amino acids long. The germline gives CDR1 SGHVS, CDR2 FNYEAQ. V was cut by 1 base and J by 1 base, with 10 bases left in between. The DNA for the CDR3 is TGTGCCAGCAGCTTAGACGACAGGTTCCAAGAGACCCAGTACTTC. Protein product: CASSLDDRFQETQYF.

V usage is TRBV7-2 and J usage is TRBJ1-4; D remains ambiguous. V gave up 5 bases and J gave up 0 bases, with 10 bases separating them. The germline V gene encodes CDR1 SGHTA and CDR2 FQGNSA. The CDR3 is 15 amino acids. The chain's CDR3 is CASSQQRSTNEKLFF. In DNA, the CDR3 is TGTGCCAGCAGCCAACAGAGATCAACTAATGAAAAACTGTTTTTT.

In DNA form, the CDR3 reads TGCGCCAGCAGTGAGTACAAGAGGACAGGGGATACCTCCTACGAGCAGTACTTC. Its translation: CASSEYKRTGDTSYEQYF. The rearrangement uses TRBV10-1 and TRBJ2-7, with 9 bases fitting TRBD1. Germline values: CDR1 WNHNN, CDR2 SYGVQD (reference sequence). Germline trimming cut 1 base from V and 0 bases from J; bases unmatched to any gene: 10. The CDR3 has 18 amino acids.

The J gene is TRBJ2-3, the V gene TRBV29-1, with 7 bases that match TRBD1. The germline V gene encodes CDR1 SQVTM and CDR2 ANQGSEA. The CDR3 consists of 14 residues. Losses at the gene ends were 4 bases for V and 2 bases for J; bases not matched to a gene: 6. The CDR3 loop is CSVASGQNTDTQYF. CDR3 nucleotides: TGCAGCGTTGCATCGGGACAGAACACAGATACGCAGTATTTT.

Only one count was recorded for this clone. The chain is built from TRBV18 and TRBJ2-3; D gene unclear. CDR1 KGHSH and CDR2 LQKENI come from the germline V gene. Trimming shortened V by 3 bases and J by 0 bases, and 7 bases separated the two germline ends. CDR3 length: 14 amino acids. CDR3 coding DNA: TGTGCCAGCTCACCCCCAACTAGCACAGATACGCAGTATTTT. Encoded protein: CASSPPTSTDTQYF.